These 19 T cell receptor beta chains came from one sample sequenced in a study of blood T cell repertoires in COVID-19. The assay was immunoSEQ multiplex PCR, and TCRdb's table has in-frame clones only and misses some. The sample has tens of thousands of clones, 90% seen once. The specimen was peripheral blood. Receptor source: a man in his fifties or sixties with active COVID-19.

This sequence joins TRBV7-9 and TRBJ1-4; the D gene is possibly TRBD1 (5 bases). V lost 7 bases and J lost 7, with 13 bases in between. The CDR3 sequence is 13 residues long. Germline values: CDR1 SEHNR, CDR2 FQNEAQ (reference sequence). The CDR3 protein is CASTVQGAEKLFF. CDR3 in DNA: TGTGCCAGCACGGTTCAGGGCGCTGAAAAACTGTTTTTT.

The V call is TRBV6-5, the J call TRBJ1-3; D perhaps matches TRBD1 (5 bases). Trimming cost V 5 bases and J 6 bases, with 20 bases left between them. CDR3 length: 16 amino acids. Looked up from germline, CDR1 is MNHEY and CDR2 is SVGAGI. CDR3: CASSNYLQGVINTIYF. CDR3 nucleotides: TGTGCCAGCAGTAACTACCTGCAGGGTGTTATAAACACCATATATTTT.

This chain uses TRBV5-4 with TRBJ1-1; 12 bases line up with TRBD1. The junction had 4 bases not matched to a gene; V was cut back by 4 bases and J by 0 bases. This CDR3 contains 16 residues. Per the germline V gene, CDR1 is SGHNT and CDR2 is YYREEE (reference sequence). CDR3 bases: TGTGCCAGCAGCCAAGGGACAGGGGGCCTGAACACTGAAGCTTTCTTT. Protein sequence: CASSQGTGGLNTEAFF.

V usage is TRBV13 and J usage is TRBJ2-4; TRBD2 might be the D (5 bases). The V end was cut by 0 bases, the J end by 3 bases, with 12 bases between. The CDR3 is made up of 16 amino acids. Germline CDR1 PRHDT, CDR2 FYEKMQ (reference sequence). The chain's CDR3 is CASSLGPDLVKNIQYF. The CDR3 DNA sequence: TGTGCCAGCAGCTTAGGGCCGGACTTAGTCAAAAACATTCAGTACTTC. The entire variable domain, with the rest obtained from reference TRBV13 and TRBJ2-4, is as follows: AAGVIQSPRHLIKEKRETATLKCYPIPRHDTVYWYQQGPGQDPQFLISFYEKMQSDKGSIPDRFSAQQFSDYHSELNMSSLELGDSALYFCASSLGPDLVKNIQYFGAGTRLSVL.

This chain connects TRBV6-2 or TRBV6-3 to TRBJ2-5, with 11 nucleotides matching TRBD1. With V trimmed by 0 bases and J by 4 bases, 4 bases remained unmatched. In germline, CDR1 is MNHEY, CDR2 SVGEGT. CDR3 length: 16 residues. The CDR3 is CASSYSRTGGGETQYF. The CDR3 DNA follows: TGTGCCAGCAGTTACTCCCGGACAGGGGGCGGAGAGACCCAGTACTTC.

V is TRBV6-5 and J is TRBJ1-6; the D gene is possibly TRBD1 (5 bases). The CDR3 runs 15 residues. Trimming shortened V by 0 bases and J by 7 bases, and 10 bases separated the two germline ends. CDR1 and CDR2 from the germline V gene are MNHEY and SVGAGI. CDR3 nucleotide sequence: TGTGCCAGCAGTTACTCCTGGACACACAATTCACCCCTCCACTTT. Its translation: CASSYSWTHNSPLHF.

This rearrangement joins TRBV18 to TRBJ1-4; 10 bases align to TRBD1. The CDR3 runs 14 residues. Germline loops: CDR1 KGHSH, CDR2 LQKENI. After removal of 6 bases from V and 5 bases from J, the junction contained 3 bases not matched to a gene. CDR3 coding DNA: TGTGCCAGCTCGCGACAGGGGGCGAATGAAAAACTGTTTTTT. Its protein is CASSRQGANEKLFF.

This chain uses TRBV21-1 with TRBJ2-3; TRBD2 was called by the table and not checked on the DNA. TRBV21-1 constitutes a pseudogene. The CDR3 has 16 residues. The CDR3 loop reads CASSTLAGASTDTQYF. Here the CDR3 DNA reads TGTGCCAGCAGCACGTTGGCGGGGGCGAGCACAGATACGCAGTATTTT.

This chain connects TRBV9 to TRBJ2-3; TRBD2 matches 14 bases. V shed 2 bases, J shed 1 base, and the junction held 0 bases outside the gene matches. The CDR3 sequence is 16 residues long. The germline V gene has CDR1 SGDLS and CDR2 YYNGEE. The CDR3 nucleotides read TGTGCCAGCAGCGTGGGACTAGCGGGGGGCACAGATACGCAGTATTTT. Its protein product is CASSVGLAGGTDTQYF.

The chain has TRBV6-4 and TRBJ2-1, with 9 bases aligning to TRBD2. The germline V gene has CDR1 MRHNA and CDR2 SNTAGT. CDR3 length equals 16 residues. V gave up 3 bases and J gave up 3 bases; unmatched junction bases: 6. CDR3: CASSEEGAGGYNEQFF. The CDR3 DNA sequence: TGTGCCAGCAGTGAAGAGGGAGCGGGGGGCTACAATGAGCAGTTCTTC.

The genes are TRBV2 and TRBJ2-6, with a tentative D call TRBD1 (5 bases). V dropped 6 bases and J dropped 0 bases, with 9 bases sitting between them. CDR1 is SNHLY and CDR2 is FYNNEI in the germline V gene. The CDR3 is 15 residues long. CDR3 sequence (DNA): TGTGCCAGCAGGTTCAGGGCCTCTGGGGCCAACGTCCTGACTTTC. It specifies CASRFRASGANVLTF.

The gene calls are TRBV3-1 (or the pseudogene TRBV3-2) and TRBJ2-3; 14 bases line up with TRBD2. The CDR3 is 16 amino acids. Trimming at V came to 4 bases and at J to 5 bases, leaving 5 bases not matched to a gene. Germline CDR1 reads LGHDT; CDR2 reads YNNKEL (reference sequence). DNA of the CDR3: TGTGCCAGCAGCCCTTGGACTAGCGGGGGGATAGATACGCAGTATTTT. Translated: CASSPWTSGGIDTQYF.

CDR3 coding DNA: TGTGCCAGCAGCTTAGGCAGTCCCAGGGGCAATCAGCCCCAGCATTTT. This encodes CASSLGSPRGNQPQHF. This chain uses TRBV7-8 with TRBJ1-5; possibly TRBD1 for D (5 bases). V lost 1 base and J lost 2, with 12 bases in between. CDR1 and CDR2 (germline): SGHVS, FQNEAQ. The CDR3 is made up of 16 amino acids.

The J gene is TRBJ1-2, the V gene TRBV5-6; no definite D call. Germline V gene lookup returns CDR1 SGHDT and CDR2 YYEEEE. The V end lost 4 bases, the J end lost 7 bases, and 8 bases lay between the germline ends. The CDR3 runs to 11 residues. CDR3 loop: CASSTGSGYTF. CDR3 coding DNA: TGTGCCAGCAGCACGGGGTCTGGCTACACCTTC.

V and J are TRBV6-6 and TRBJ1-5; 12 positions agree with TRBD1. Germline CDR1 reads MNHNY; CDR2 reads SVGAGI (reference sequence). The CDR3 covers 20 residues. V shed 5 bases, J shed 1 base, and the junction held 15 bases outside the gene matches. The CDR3 loop is CASSPGTGGKGGRSNQPQHF. In DNA, the CDR3 is TGTGCCAGCAGTCCCGGGACAGGGGGCAAGGGTGGACGAAGCAATCAGCCCCAGCATTTT.

The chain links TRBV4-3 to TRBJ2-1; TRBD2 agrees at 8 bases. CDR1 and CDR2 from the germline V gene are LGHNA and YSLEER. V lost 2 bases, J lost 10 bases, and 10 bases stayed unmatched. The CDR3 length is 15 residues. The CDR3 sequence: CASSQTSGYRGEQFF. The CDR3 DNA reads as TGCGCCAGCAGCCAAACTAGCGGATATAGGGGGGAGCAGTTCTTC.

This clone was seen a single time. The V call is TRBV18, the J call TRBJ1-1; TRBD1 is a possible D gene (6 bases). Trimming removed 4 bases at V and 4 bases at J, with 10 bases between. The CDR3 is 13 amino acids. Germline CDR1 reads KGHSH; CDR2 reads LQKENI. The CDR3 sequence is CASSLSQGTEAFF. The CDR3 nucleotides are TGTGCCAGCTCACTCTCACAGGGCACTGAAGCTTTCTTT.

The chain has TRBV4-1 and TRBJ1-3; 10 bases agree with TRBD1. There are 18 residues in the CDR3. V shed 0 bases and J 0 bases; nucleotides not matched to a gene: 5. Looked up from germline, CDR1 is MGHRA and CDR2 is YSYEKL. The CDR3 region has the DNA TGCGCCAGCAGCCAAGAGGGGACAGGGGCCTCCTCTGGAAACACCATATATTTT. Its translation is CASSQEGTGASSGNTIYF.

V and J are TRBV7-9 and TRBJ1-6; TRBD1 is a possible D gene (6 bases). V was trimmed by 6 bases and J by 5 bases, leaving 11 bases between them. Germline CDR1 and CDR2: SEHNR and FQNEAQ (reference sequence). The CDR3 runs to 14 residues. The CDR3: CASRGTSDNSPLHF. The CDR3 DNA is TGTGCCAGCAGGGGGACAAGTGATAATTCACCCCTCCACTTT.